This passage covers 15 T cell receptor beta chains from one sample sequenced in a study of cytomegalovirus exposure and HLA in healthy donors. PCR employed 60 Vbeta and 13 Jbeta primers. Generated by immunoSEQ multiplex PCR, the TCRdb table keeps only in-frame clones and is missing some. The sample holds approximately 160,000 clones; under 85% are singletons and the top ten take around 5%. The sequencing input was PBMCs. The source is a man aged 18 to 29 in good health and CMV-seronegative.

DNA of the CDR3: TGTGCCAGCAGCTTCCAAACAGTGAACACTGAAGCTTTCTTT. Translating it yields CASSFQTVNTEAFF. This chain joins TRBV5-6 and TRBJ1-1, with D unclear. The V and J ends lost 2 bases and 0 bases respectively, with 8 bases between them. Germline CDR1 reads SGHDT; CDR2 reads YYEEEE. The CDR3 runs to 14 residues.

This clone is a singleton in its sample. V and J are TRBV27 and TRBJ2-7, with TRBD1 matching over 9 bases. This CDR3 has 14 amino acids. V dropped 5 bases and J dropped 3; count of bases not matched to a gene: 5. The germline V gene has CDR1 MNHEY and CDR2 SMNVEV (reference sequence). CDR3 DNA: TGTGCCAGCAGTGCCCGGGACAGGGTCTACGAGCAGTACTTC. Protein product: CASSARDRVYEQYF.

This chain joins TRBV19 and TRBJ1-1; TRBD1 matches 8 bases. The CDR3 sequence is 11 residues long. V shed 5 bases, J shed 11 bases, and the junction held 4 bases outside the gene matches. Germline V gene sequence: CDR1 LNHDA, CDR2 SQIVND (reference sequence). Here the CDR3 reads CASSWGQAAFF. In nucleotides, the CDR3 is TGTGCCAGTAGTTGGGGACAGGCGGCTTTCTTT.

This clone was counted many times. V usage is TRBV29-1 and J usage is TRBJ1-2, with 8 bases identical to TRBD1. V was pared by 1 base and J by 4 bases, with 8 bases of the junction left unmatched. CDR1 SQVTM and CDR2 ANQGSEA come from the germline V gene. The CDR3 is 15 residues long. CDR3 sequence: CSVEAGDRGIYGYTF. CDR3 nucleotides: TGCAGCGTTGAAGCGGGTGACAGGGGCATCTATGGCTACACCTTC.

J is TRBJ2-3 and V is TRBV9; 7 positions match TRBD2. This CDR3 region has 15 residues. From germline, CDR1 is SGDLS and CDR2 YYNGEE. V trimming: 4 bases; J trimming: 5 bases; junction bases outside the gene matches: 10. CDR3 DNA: TGTGCCAGCAGCCCCAATGGGGGGGGGATAGATACGCAGTATTTT. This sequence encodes CASSPNGGGIDTQYF.

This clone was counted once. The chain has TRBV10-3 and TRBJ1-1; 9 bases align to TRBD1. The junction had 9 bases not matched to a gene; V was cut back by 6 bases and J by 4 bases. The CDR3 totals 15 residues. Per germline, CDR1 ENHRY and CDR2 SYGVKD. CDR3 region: CAISRDREVVTEAFF. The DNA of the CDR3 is TGTGCCATCAGCCGGGACAGGGAGGTTGTCACTGAAGCTTTCTTT.

CDR3 sequence: CASSGPWKADYTF. Here the CDR3 DNA reads TGTGCCAGCAGTGGGCCCTGGAAGGCGGACTACACCTTC. This chain joins TRBV25-1 and TRBJ1-2, with D unresolved. V was trimmed by 4 bases and J by 10 bases, leaving 16 bases between them. The germline CDR1 and CDR2 sequences are MGHDK and SYGVNS. This CDR3 comprises 13 residues.

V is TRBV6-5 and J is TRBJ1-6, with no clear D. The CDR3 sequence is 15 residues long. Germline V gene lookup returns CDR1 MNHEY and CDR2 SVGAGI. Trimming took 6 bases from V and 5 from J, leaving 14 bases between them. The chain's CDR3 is CASSLRGQNNSPLHF. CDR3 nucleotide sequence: TGTGCCAGCAGCCTACGTGGGCAGAATAATTCACCCCTCCACTTT.

The CDR3 bases are TGTGCCAGCTCACCGGAACCGGGGCCCCAGCATTTT. It is translated as CASSPEPGPQHF. V gene TRBV18 combines with J gene TRBJ1-5; D gene uncertain. Germline V CDR1 and CDR2: KGHSH, LQKENI. The CDR3 length is 12 residues. Trimming left V 3 bases short and J 9 bases short, with 9 bases between.

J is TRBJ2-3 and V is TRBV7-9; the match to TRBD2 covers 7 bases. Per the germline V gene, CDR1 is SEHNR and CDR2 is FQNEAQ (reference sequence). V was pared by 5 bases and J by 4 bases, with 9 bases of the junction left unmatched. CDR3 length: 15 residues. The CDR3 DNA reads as TGTGCCAGCAGCCCACGGGACTATCATTCAGATACGCAGTATTTT. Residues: CASSPRDYHSDTQYF.

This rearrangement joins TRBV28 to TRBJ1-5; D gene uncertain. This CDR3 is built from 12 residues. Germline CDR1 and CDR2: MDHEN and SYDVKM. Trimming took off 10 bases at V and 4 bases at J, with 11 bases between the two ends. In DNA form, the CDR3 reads TGTGCCACCAACACGGGGAATCAGCCCCAGCATTTT. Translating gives CATNTGNQPQHF.

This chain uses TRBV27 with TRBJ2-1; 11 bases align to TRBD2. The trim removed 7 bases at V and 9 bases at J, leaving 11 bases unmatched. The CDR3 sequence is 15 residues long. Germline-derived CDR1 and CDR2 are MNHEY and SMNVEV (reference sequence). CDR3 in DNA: TGTGCCAGCATCGGGGTAGCGGGAGGGCCCATTGAGCAGTTCTTC. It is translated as CASIGVAGGPIEQFF.

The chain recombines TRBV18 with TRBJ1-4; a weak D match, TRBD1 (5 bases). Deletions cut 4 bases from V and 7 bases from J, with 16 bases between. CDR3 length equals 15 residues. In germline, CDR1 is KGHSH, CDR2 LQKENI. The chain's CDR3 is CASSQYDPRGEKLFF. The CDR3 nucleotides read TGTGCCAGCTCACAATACGACCCAAGGGGTGAAAAACTGTTTTTT.

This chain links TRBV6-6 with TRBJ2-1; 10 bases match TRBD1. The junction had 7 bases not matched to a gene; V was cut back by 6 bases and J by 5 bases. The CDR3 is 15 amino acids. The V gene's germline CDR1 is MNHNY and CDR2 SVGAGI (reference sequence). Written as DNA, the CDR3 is TGTGCCAGCAGCCTGACAGGGGGCGCGAACAATGAGCAGTTCTTC. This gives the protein CASSLTGGANNEQFF.

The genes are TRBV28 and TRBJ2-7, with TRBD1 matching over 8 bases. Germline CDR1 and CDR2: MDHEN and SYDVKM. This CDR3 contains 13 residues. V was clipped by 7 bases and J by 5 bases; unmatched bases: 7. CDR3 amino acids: CASMRDRYNEQYF. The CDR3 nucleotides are TGTGCCAGCATGCGGGACAGGTACAACGAGCAGTACTTC.